Below are 5 T cell receptor beta chains sequenced from a single sample in a study of shared clonotypes between healthy human individuals. Profiled with immunoSEQ multiplex PCR; TCRdb holds only in-frame clones, not every one. The top ten clones hold 0.13% of a sample with over 2 million clones, 85% to 95% of them seen once. Material: naive CD4+ T cells sorted from blood. Sample subset: CD45RA+ positively selected. The receptors come from a man between 18 and 29 years old in good health.

The chain uses TRBV25-1 and TRBJ2-5; 13 bases map to TRBD2. The CDR3 spans 14 residues. Germline loops: CDR1 MGHDK, CDR2 SYGVNS. Trimming cost V 10 bases and J 5 bases; bases outside gene matches: 7. CDR3 in amino acids: CATGTSGISETQYF. CDR3 coding DNA: TGTGCCACCGGGACTAGCGGGATTTCGGAGACCCAGTACTTC.

The gene calls are TRBV19 and TRBJ2-3, with 10 positions matching TRBD1. Germline V gives CDR1 LNHDA, CDR2 SQIVND (reference sequence). After removal of 5 bases from V and 8 bases from J, the junction contained 7 bases not matched to a gene. The length of the CDR3 is 14 residues. This CDR3 reads CASSVRTGGVTQYF. The CDR3 nucleotides are TGTGCCAGTAGTGTCAGGACAGGGGGAGTTACGCAGTATTTT. Variable domain in full (rest from reference TRBV19 and TRBJ2-3): DGGITQSPKYLFRKEGQNVTLSCEQNLNHDAMYWYRQDPGQGLRLIYYSQIVNDFQKGDIAEGYSVSREKKESFPLTVTSAQKNPTAFYLCASSVRTGGVTQYFGPGTRLTVL.

V gene TRBV30 combines with J gene TRBJ1-4, with TRBD1 as a possible D gene (6 bases). V was cut by 4 bases and J by 0 bases, with 12 bases left in between. The germline V gene has CDR1 GTSNPN and CDR2 SVGIG (reference sequence). The CDR3 runs to 15 residues. The CDR3 loop reads CAWTLGGATNEKLFF. In DNA, the CDR3 is TGTGCCTGGACGCTAGGGGGGGCAACTAATGAAAAACTGTTTTTT.

The CDR3 region has the DNA TGCGCCAGCAGCCAAGACGGGGGGCTTAGCTCCTACGAGCAGTACTTC. It codes for CASSQDGGLSSYEQYF. The chain recombines TRBV4-1 with TRBJ2-7; D is possibly TRBD2 (7 bases). CDR3 size: 16 residues. Germline lookup yields CDR1 MGHRA and CDR2 YSYEKL. Trimming stripped 0 bases from V and 0 bases from J, with 12 bases between.

The chain uses TRBV5-4 and TRBJ2-1, with D possibly being TRBD1 or TRBD2 (5 bases each). The CDR3 totals 13 residues. Trimming cost V 4 bases and J 8 bases, with 13 bases left between them. The germline V gene encodes CDR1 SGHNT and CDR2 YYREEE (reference sequence). The CDR3 loop is CASSGTHGDEQFF. For the CDR3, the DNA is TGTGCCAGCAGCGGGACCCATGGCGATGAGCAGTTCTTC. The full variable domain, its missing parts supplied by reference TRBV5-4 and TRBJ2-1, is ETGVTQSPTHLIKTRGQQVTLRCSSQSGHNTVSWYQQALGQGPQFIFQYYREEENGRGNFPPRFSGLQFPNYSSELNVNALELDDSALYLCASSGTHGDEQFFGPGTRLTVL.